The sample holds a few counts of the clone carrying this TCR beta chain. Its target is unknown. In germline, CDR1 is MDHEN, CDR2 SYDVKM. Trimming cost V 3 bases and J 3 bases, with 17 bases left between them. The CDR3 covers 16 residues. With 60 Vbeta and 13 Jbeta primers, the PCR was carried out. Measured with immunoSEQ multiplex PCR; TCRdb has only the in-frame clones, and not every one. In the table there are some 200,000 clones, roughly three quarters of which are singletons. These data come from a study of cytomegalovirus exposure and HLA in healthy donors. Study-wide results and caveats: Using a false discovery rate of 0.05, a later analysis showed that 16,000 or so TCR beta sequences were associated with HLA alleles.

This chain uses TRBV28 with TRBJ1-1, with a tentative D call TRBD1 (6 bases). The receptor's source is a man in his forties or fifties in good health and CMV-seronegative. The sample comprised PBMCs. This chain's CDR3 is CASSFEGWGRDTEAFF. DNA for the CDR3: TGTGCCAGCAGTTTTGAGGGGTGGGGGCGAGACACTGAAGCTTTCTTT.